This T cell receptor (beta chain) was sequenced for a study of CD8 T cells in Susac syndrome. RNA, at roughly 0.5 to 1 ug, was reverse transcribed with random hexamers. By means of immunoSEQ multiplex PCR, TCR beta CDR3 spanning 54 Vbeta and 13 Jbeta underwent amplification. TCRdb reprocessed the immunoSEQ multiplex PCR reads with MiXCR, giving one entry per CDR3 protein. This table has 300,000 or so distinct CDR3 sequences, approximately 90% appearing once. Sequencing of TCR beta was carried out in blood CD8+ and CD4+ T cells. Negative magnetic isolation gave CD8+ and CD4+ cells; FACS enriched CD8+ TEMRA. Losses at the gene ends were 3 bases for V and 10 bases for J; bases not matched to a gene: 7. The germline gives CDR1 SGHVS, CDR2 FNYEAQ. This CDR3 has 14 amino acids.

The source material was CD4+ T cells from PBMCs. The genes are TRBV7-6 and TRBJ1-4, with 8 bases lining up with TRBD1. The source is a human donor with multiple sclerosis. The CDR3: CASSLDQGAGKLFF. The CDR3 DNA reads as TGTGCCAGCAGCTTGGATCAGGGGGCCGGAAAACTGTTTTTT.